This TCR beta chain stems from a study of PD-1 blockade in classical Hodgkin lymphoma. Looking at the study overall: On a schedule of every 2 weeks, patients received nivolumab 3 mg/kg intravenously.

This CDR3 has 17 amino acids. CDR1 and CDR2 from the germline V gene are LGHNA and YSLEER. The V gene end was trimmed by 1 base and the J gene end by 3 bases; junction bases not matched to a gene: 7. Study-wide findings and caveats: Initiation of nivolumab under 1 year after ASCT led to exclusion of patients.

In the case of this clone: As yet, its antigen is unknown.

Regarding time point: cycle 4 day 1 (C4D1), after six to seven weeks of nivolumab. Autologous stem cell transplantation was followed by relapse in every patient, and brentuximab vedotin exposure varied. Some clones are missing from TCRdb's copy, which holds only in-frame ones; the method was immunoSEQ multiplex PCR. The table lists under 40,000 clones, about four fifths of them singletons, with approximately 17% in the top ten. The V call is TRBV4-3, the J call TRBJ2-7; 12 nucleotides agree with TRBD2. The clonotype originates from a human donor with classical Hodgkin lymphoma. This specimen was peripheral blood mononuclear cells (PBMCs), taken before the fourth cycle of nivolumab. CDR3 in amino acids: CASSQASRLAGDYEQYF. For the CDR3, the DNA is TGCGCCAGCAGCCAAGCCTCCCGACTAGCGGGAGACTACGAGCAGTACTTC.